This T cell receptor (beta chain) was captured by sequencing in a study of blood T cell repertoires in COVID-19. Study summary: Acute and convalescent COVID-19 samples came from the United States, Italy and Spain.

Participant ages covered roughly 18 to 89 years across 24 US areas. Each participant's cohort was designated according to participant-reported clinical history. Source study methods: Estimation of nucleated cell counts relied on the amplification of reference gene primers. Profiled with immunoSEQ multiplex PCR; TCRdb holds only in-frame clones, not every one. Clone size and the V and J calls come from that table; the DNA yielded D and trimming. The repertoire includes 430,000 or so clones, roughly 90% of them detected once, and around 1.9% sits in the top ten. There are 13 residues in the CDR3. Trimming took 0 bases from V and 6 from J, leaving 9 bases between them. CDR1 and CDR2 from the germline V gene are SGDLS and YYNGEE.

The TCR originated in a woman aged 40 to 55 who had recovered from COVID-19. The chain carries TRBV9 and TRBJ1-1; D gene unclear. The sequenced sample consisted of PBMCs or T cells enriched from blood (not recorded which). CDR3 loop: CASSVEVGAEAFF. The CDR3 nucleotides are TGTGCCAGCAGCGTAGAGGTCGGGGCTGAAGCTTTCTTT.